The 15 T cell receptor beta chains in this list originate from one sample, sequenced in a study of CD8+ T cells in alopecia areata. Sequencing used cDNA as its template, made by extracting RNA and reverse transcribing it. Sequencing was performed with immunoSEQ multiplex PCR; in TCRdb, only in-frame clones are kept and a portion is missing. The sample contains 150,000 to 200,000 clones, roughly 50% of which appear only once. The specimen sequenced was CD4+ T cells sorted from blood. The receptors originated from a human donor in good health.

The V and J genes are TRBV15 and TRBJ1-2; D not certain. The V and J ends lost 0 bases and 8 bases respectively, with 10 bases between them. Germline lookup yields CDR1 LNHNV and CDR2 YYDKDF (reference sequence). The CDR3 has 13 residues. This CDR3 is CATSREGLGGYTF. CDR3 coding DNA: TGTGCCACCAGCAGAGAAGGGTTGGGAGGCTACACCTTC.

This rearrangement joins TRBV11-2 to TRBJ1-5; a possible D gene is TRBD1 (5 bases). The CDR3 spans 15 residues. The V and J ends lost 5 bases and 0 bases respectively, with 11 bases between them. Germline V gene data show CDR1 as SGHAT and CDR2 as FQNNGV. The CDR3 DNA follows: TGTGCCAGCAGCCAAGGGGTGGATAGCAATCAGCCCCAGCATTTT. It is translated as CASSQGVDSNQPQHF.

This chain joins TRBV5-6 and TRBJ2-6; D is uncertain. The CDR3 is 16 residues long. V was clipped by 6 bases and J by 0 bases, with 13 bases between them. The germline gives CDR1 SGHDT, CDR2 YYEEEE. The CDR3 region has the DNA TGTGCCAGCACTCCGGGCCCCGGCTCTGGGGCCAACGTCCTGACTTTC. The encoded protein is CASTPGPGSGANVLTF. The whole variable domain, remainder taken from reference TRBV5-6 and TRBJ2-6, is DAGVTQSPTHLIKTRGQQVTLRCSPKSGHDTVSWYQQALGQGPQFIFQYYEEEERQRGNFPDRFSGHQFPNYSSELNVNALLLGDSALYLCASTPGPGSGANVLTFGAGSRLTVL.

The chain joins TRBV28 to TRBJ2-3; D is unclear. The CDR3 has 12 residues. The germline V gene has CDR1 MDHEN and CDR2 SYDVKM. Trimming left V 6 bases short and J 12 bases short, with 16 bases between. The CDR3 nucleotides are TGTGCCAGCAGCCGGACCTCAGCCACCCAGTATTTT. This sequence encodes CASSRTSATQYF.

Only a few counts were recorded for this clone. The gene calls are TRBV4-2 and TRBJ2-4; 15 bases are shared with TRBD2. Losses at the gene ends were 0 bases for V and 9 bases for J; bases not matched to a gene: 3. Germline V gene sequence: CDR1 LGHNA, CDR2 YNFKEQ. The CDR3 contains 16 residues. CDR3 nucleotide sequence: TGTGCCAGCAGCCAAGATGGACTAGCGGGAGGGGGCATTCAGTACTTC. Translating it yields CASSQDGLAGGGIQYF.

This clone showed up just a few times. This sequence joins TRBV29-1 and TRBJ2-3; D call uncertain. This CDR3 contains 13 residues. Germline V gene data show CDR1 as SQVTM and CDR2 as ANQGSEA. With 6 bases removed from V and 0 bases from J, the gap between germline ends came to 10 bases. Written as DNA, the CDR3 is TGCAGCGTCAGCGTGACTAGCACAGATACGCAGTATTTT. Translation: CSVSVTSTDTQYF.

This clone has more than one count but fewer than ten. The V and J genes are TRBV29-1 and TRBJ1-5, with D tentatively TRBD1 (5 bases). The germline CDR1 and CDR2 sequences are SQVTM and ANQGSEA. V was pared by 1 base and J by 7 bases, with 11 bases between. This CDR3 is 13 amino acids long. Here the CDR3 reads CSVEAGIGQPQHF. In DNA, the CDR3 is TGCAGCGTTGAAGCAGGGATTGGGCAGCCCCAGCATTTT.

The chain recombines TRBV25-1 with TRBJ2-7; D perhaps matches TRBD1 (5 bases). The CDR3 covers 14 residues. The V end was cut by 4 bases, the J end by 7 bases, with 17 bases between. From germline, CDR1 is MGHDK and CDR2 SYGVNS. The CDR3 loop is CASSASTVLREQYF. CDR3 in DNA: TGTGCCAGCAGTGCATCGACAGTTCTGAGGGAGCAGTACTTC.

V usage is TRBV29-1 and J usage is TRBJ2-7; 14 positions agree with TRBD2. This CDR3 has 15 residues. V trimming: 1 base; J trimming: 5 bases; junction bases outside the gene matches: 4. Germline CDR1 reads SQVTM; CDR2 reads ANQGSEA. CDR3 loop: CSVEGGLAGVNEQYF. The CDR3 coding sequence is TGCAGCGTTGAAGGGGGACTAGCGGGAGTGAACGAGCAGTACTTC.

This chain uses TRBV7-9 with TRBJ1-5; the D gene is possibly TRBD1 (6 bases). CDR3 length: 17 amino acids. Trimming stripped 5 bases from V and 0 bases from J, with 17 bases between. Germline V gene data show CDR1 as SEHNR and CDR2 as FQNEAQ (reference sequence). The CDR3 DNA reads TGTGCCAGCAGCACGGGGACATCCCTATATAGCAATCAGCCCCAGCATTTT. This sequence encodes CASSTGTSLYSNQPQHF.

The chain has TRBV6-6 and TRBJ1-1; 7 positions agree with TRBD1. The junction had 4 bases not matched to a gene; V was cut back by 4 bases and J by 8 bases. The CDR3 totals 12 residues. Germline V gives CDR1 MNHNY, CDR2 SVGAGI (reference sequence). The CDR3 DNA is TGTGCCAGCAGTTCACAGGGGAGAGAAGCTTTCTTT. Translated, it gives CASSSQGREAFF.

V and J are TRBV6-6 and TRBJ2-1; 10 bases line up with TRBD2. This CDR3 contains 16 residues. Germline lookup yields CDR1 MNHNY and CDR2 SVGAGI (reference sequence). Germline trimming cut 10 bases from V and 0 bases from J; bases unmatched to any gene: 9. In DNA, the CDR3 is TGTGCCACCACGGATAGACTAGCGGGCTCCTACAATGAGCAGTTCTTC. It codes for CATTDRLAGSYNEQFF.

This chain joins TRBV5-6 and TRBJ2-7; the match to TRBD2 covers 10 bases. V was pared by 4 bases and J by 2 bases, with 6 bases of the junction left unmatched. Per germline, CDR1 SGHDT and CDR2 YYEEEE. The CDR3 consists of 15 residues. The CDR3, as DNA: TGTGCCAGCAGCCTTAGCGGGAGGAGGACCTACGAGCAGTACTTC. Amino acid sequence: CASSLSGRRTYEQYF.

The chain employs TRBV2 and TRBJ2-3; TRBD2 matches 11 bases. The CDR3 consists of 14 residues. The trim removed 9 bases at V and 6 bases at J, leaving 8 bases unmatched. CDR1 is SNHLY and CDR2 is FYNNEI in the germline V gene. CDR3: CARSSGRKVDTQYF. The CDR3 region has the DNA TGTGCCAGATCTAGCGGGAGGAAGGTTGATACGCAGTATTTT.

The V and J genes are TRBV27 and TRBJ2-5, with D possibly being TRBD1 or TRBD2 (5 bases each). The V gene lost 6 bases and the J gene lost 7 bases, with 21 bases spanning the gap. Per the germline V gene, CDR1 is MNHEY and CDR2 is SMNVEV (reference sequence). The CDR3 is 15 residues long. CDR3 protein: CASSYSMGVVTTQYF. The CDR3 bases are TGTGCCAGCAGCTATTCCATGGGGGTTGTGACGACCCAGTACTTC.